This note documents a single T cell receptor (beta chain) sequence. The treatment was: about 20 received Ad26.COV2.S at low or high dose, single or two shots; about 5 received placebo; per-sample allocation not given. At day 63 after the first vaccine or placebo injection, samples were drawn. The sample is drawn from a study of Ad26.COV2.S vaccination and SARS-CoV-2 variants. Study overall: Trial arm assignment for the donor was COV1001 Ad26.COV2.S. Once, or twice with 56 days between doses, Ad26.COV2.S was given intramuscularly.

The repertoire was sequenced with immunoSEQ multiplex PCR; TCRdb's copy has only in-frame clones and lacks some. This sample yields about 350,000 clones, of which 88% are seen a single time; around 6.6% belongs to the top ten. Germline lookup yields CDR1 LNHDA and CDR2 SQIVND (reference sequence). Trimming took 11 bases from V and 0 from J, leaving 14 bases between them. The CDR3 loop spans 14 amino acids. The sequence was collected from a person between 18 and 60 years old who received the Ad26.COV2.S COVID-19 vaccine or a placebo. The chain is built from TRBV19 and TRBJ1-5; the D is unclear. The sequencing here drew on peripheral blood, taken in a trial of Ad26.COV2.S vaccine versus placebo. The DNA for the CDR3 is TGTGCCTCTTTTTCCAGGACTAGCAATCAGCCCCAGCATTTT. Amino acid sequence: CASFSRTSNQPQHF.